This entry describes one TCR beta chain. Patients were excluded for autoimmune disease history or systemic immunosuppression. Researchers took blood at baseline, on cycle 4 day 1, and on cycle 7 day 1. The data derive from a study of OX40 agonist ivuxolimab in advanced cancers. Study at large: Dose-escalation cases comprised hepatocellular carcinoma, melanoma, renal cell or head and neck cancer. Prior anti-PD-1, anti-PD-L1 or anti-CTLA-4 therapy was allowed; around 40% had some.

Only in-frame clones appear in the TCRdb table, and some are missing; sequencing was by immunoSEQ multiplex PCR. In the table there are 50,000 to 65,000 clones, about 89% of which are singletons. V shed 5 bases and J shed 4 bases, with 18 bases lying between them. CDR1 and CDR2 from the germline V gene are MDHEN and SYDVKM. This CDR3 is built from 15 residues. This rearrangement joins TRBV28 to TRBJ2-7; TRBD2 is a possible D gene (5 bases). This TCR came from an adult with an advanced solid tumor such as melanoma, head and neck, liver or kidney cancer. The sample was CD4+ or CD8+ T cells sorted from blood, taken in a trial of the OX40 agonist ivuxolimab. CDR3 residues: CASSPPGVLGYEQYF. DNA of the CDR3: TGTGCCAGCAGTCCTCCCGGGGTGCTTGGGTACGAGCAGTACTTC.